These 28 T cell receptor beta chains share one sample of origin, sequenced in a study of post-analysis software for immune sequencing data. Study observations and caveats: Patients carried five TRBV segments more frequently than controls did, and TRBV5-6, TRBV5-1 and TRBV20-1 were among them.

No antigen has been identified for these receptors. Unique molecular identifiers were present in the TCR beta cDNA libraries. Each CDR3 protein is one row after TCRdb ran MiXCR on the PCR reads. The data show roughly 650,000 distinct CDR3 sequences, with 55% to 60% seen just once and around 11% held by the top ten. Sequencing used blood. The receptors were sampled from a girl aged 2 to 10 with multiple sclerosis.

This sequence joins TRBV2 and TRBJ1-1; D remains unclear. Between the trimmed V and J ends, which lost 2 bases and 3 bases, there was a span of 4 bases. In germline, CDR1 is SNHLY, CDR2 FYNNEI. The CDR3 loop spans 12 amino acids. CDR3 sequence: CASSEQDTEAFF. CDR3 nucleotides: TGTGCCAGCAGTGAACAGGACACTGAAGCTTTCTTT. The full variable domain, rest sourced from reference TRBV2 and TRBJ1-1, is EPEVTQTPSHQVTQMGQEVILRCVPISNHLYFYWYRQILGQKVEFLVSFYNNEISEKSEIFDDQFSVERPDGSNFTLKIRSTKLEDSAMYFCASSEQDTEAFFGQGTRLTVV.

This clonotype was seen more than once but under ten times. The chain carries TRBV2 and TRBJ1-5, with D unresolved. Trimming shortened V by 7 bases and J by 7 bases, and 20 bases separated the two germline ends. Per the germline V gene, CDR1 is SNHLY and CDR2 is FYNNEI. CDR3 length: 15 amino acids. The DNA of the CDR3 is TGTGCCAGCAAGGGATCTGGGCGTCGGCTGCAGCCCCAGCATTTT. The encoded protein is CASKGSGRRLQPQHF.

This sequence joins TRBV29-1 and TRBJ2-1, with 8 bases identical to TRBD2. This CDR3 has 15 residues. Germline V gene data show CDR1 as SQVTM and CDR2 as ANQGSEA. Trimming took 8 bases from V and 10 from J; bases not matched to a gene: 19. The DNA for the CDR3 is TGCAGCTCCACCGCCGGGACTAGAGAAGGTGCGGAGCAGTTCTTC. This encodes CSSTAGTREGAEQFF.

CDR3 coding DNA: TGCAGTGCTAGGGCGGGAGGGCCGACAGATACGCAGTATTTT. This encodes CSARAGGPTDTQYF. This chain uses TRBV20-1 with TRBJ2-3; 9 nucleotides match TRBD2. Germline CDR1 is DFQATT and CDR2 is SNEGSKA (reference sequence). Trimming removed 3 bases from V and 3 bases from J; junction bases left unmatched: 4. CDR3 length equals 14 residues.

The table lists this clonotype with a few counts. The V call is TRBV20-1, the J call TRBJ2-1; D might be TRBD1 or TRBD2, each matching 5 bases. In germline, CDR1 is DFQATT, CDR2 SNEGSKA (reference sequence). Between the trimmed V and J ends, which lost 2 bases and 9 bases, there was a span of 26 bases. The CDR3 is 17 residues long. The CDR3 reads CSARRAHHGTSRGEQFF. DNA of the CDR3: TGCAGTGCTAGAAGGGCCCACCACGGGACCTCTCGTGGTGAGCAGTTCTTC.

This clonotype was seen once. The rearrangement links TRBV6-2 or TRBV6-3 to TRBJ2-1, with 9 nucleotides matching TRBD2. This CDR3 is built from 16 residues. The trim removed 2 bases at V and 9 bases at J, leaving 11 bases unmatched. Germline loops: CDR1 MNHEY, CDR2 SVGEGT. The CDR3 loop is CASSYPNPSGVREQFF. CDR3 nucleotides: TGTGCCAGCAGTTACCCGAATCCTAGCGGGGTTCGTGAGCAGTTCTTC.

This clonotype showed up just a few times. The rearrangement links TRBV12-3 or TRBV12-4 to TRBJ1-6; no clear D gene. This CDR3 comprises 12 residues. V dropped 3 bases and J dropped 8 bases, with 5 bases sitting between them. CDR3 nucleotide sequence: TGTGCCAGCAGTTTTCAGGATTCACCCCTCCACTTT. This sequence encodes CASSFQDSPLHF.

The chain has TRBV7-9 and TRBJ2-1, with D maybe TRBD2 (5 bases). The CDR3 spans 13 residues. CDR1 is SEHNR and CDR2 is FQNEAQ in the germline V gene (reference sequence). V was cut by 5 bases and J by 13 bases, with 18 bases left in between. In nucleotides, the CDR3 is TGTGCCAGCAGCACATTAAACCCGGGGATACAGTTCTTC. This codes for CASSTLNPGIQFF.

This clonotype was recorded a few times. This rearrangement joins TRBV5-1 to TRBJ2-1; 14 bases are shared with TRBD2. The CDR3 spans 17 residues. Per germline, CDR1 SGHRS and CDR2 YFSETQ. The trim removed 4 bases at V and 2 bases at J, leaving 5 bases unmatched. The CDR3 protein is CASSQTSGRVPYNEQFF. In DNA, the CDR3 is TGCGCCAGCAGCCAGACTAGCGGGAGGGTCCCCTACAATGAGCAGTTCTTC.

The chain uses TRBV28 and TRBJ2-7; D unclear. The DNA matches TRBJ2-5 better at its end, which makes the J call doubtful. This CDR3 region has 16 residues. Germline CDR1 is MDHEN and CDR2 is SYDVKM. The CDR3 here is CASSPPRSNVGETQYF. The CDR3 DNA sequence: TGTGCCAGCAGCCCCCCCCGGTCAAACGTGGGGGAGACCCAGTACTTC.

The gene calls are TRBV10-3 and TRBJ1-2, with 8 bases aligning to TRBD1. J was trimmed by 4 bases and V by 3 bases; bases with no gene match: 1. The V gene's germline CDR1 is ENHRY and CDR2 SYGVKD. This CDR3 is 13 amino acids long. Here the CDR3 DNA reads TGTGCCATCAGTGAAGACAGGGGCTATGGCTACACCTTC. This translates into CAISEDRGYGYTF.

Only a few counts were recorded for this clonotype. This CDR3 reads CASSGLLSGDTQYF. CDR3 coding DNA: TGTGCCAGCAGTGGACTATTAAGCGGAGATACGCAGTATTTT. The rearrangement links TRBV2 to TRBJ2-3; D is possibly TRBD2 (5 bases). Trimming removed 4 bases from V and 5 bases from J, with 13 bases in between. The CDR3 extends over 14 amino acids. Germline values: CDR1 SNHLY, CDR2 FYNNEI.

The chain combines TRBV2 with TRBJ1-5; TRBD1 matches at 9 bases. The V segment lost 5 bases and the J segment 2 bases; nucleotides outside the gene matches: 4. CDR1 and CDR2 from the germline V gene are SNHLY and FYNNEI. This CDR3 has 15 residues. The CDR3 sequence is CASSRQGEGNQPQHF. In nucleotides, the CDR3 is TGTGCCAGCAGTAGACAGGGGGAAGGCAATCAGCCCCAGCATTTT.

This clonotype appeared a few times. CDR3 region: CASSPGPNQPQHF. CDR3 nucleotide sequence: TGTGCCAGCAGCCCGGGACCTAATCAGCCCCAGCATTTT. The genes are TRBV6-5 and TRBJ1-5, with TRBD1 as a possible D gene (5 bases). The germline V gene encodes CDR1 MNHEY and CDR2 SVGAGI. The CDR3 has 13 amino acids. Trimming removed 6 bases at V and 4 bases at J, with 10 bases between.

This chain connects TRBV11-2 to TRBJ1-5; D ambiguous. The V gene's germline CDR1 is SGHAT and CDR2 FQNNGV. V was shortened by 1 base and J by 4 bases, with 14 bases between the two germline ends. This CDR3 has 16 amino acids. CDR3 nucleotide sequence: TGTGCCAGCAGCTTAGGTTTCGTAGGGAGGAATCAGCCCCAGCATTTT. Protein: CASSLGFVGRNQPQHF.

The V gene is TRBV6-5, the J gene TRBJ2-3; 7 nucleotides align to TRBD2. The CDR3 consists of 15 residues. Germline V gene data show CDR1 as MNHEY and CDR2 as SVGAGI. Germline trimming cut 3 bases from V and 6 bases from J; bases unmatched to any gene: 9. Written as DNA, the CDR3 is TGTGCCAGCAGTTATTTAGCGGGCCAGAGGGATACGCAGTATTTT. Translated, it gives CASSYLAGQRDTQYF.

This clonotype came up once. The J gene is TRBJ2-7, the V gene TRBV2; 10 nucleotides align to TRBD1. The length of the CDR3 is 17 residues. V lost 6 bases, J lost 10 bases, and 21 bases stayed unmatched. The V gene's germline CDR1 is SNHLY and CDR2 FYNNEI. Here the CDR3 DNA reads TGTGCCAGCAGATTCCGACAGGGGGCGAAAGGCCAAGAGGCCCAGTACTTC. It yields the protein CASRFRQGAKGQEAQYF.

V usage is TRBV6-6 and J usage is TRBJ2-4; a possible D gene is TRBD2 (6 bases). Between the trimmed V and J ends, which lost 4 bases and 3 bases, there was a span of 16 bases. The CDR3 contains 16 residues. CDR1 is MNHNY and CDR2 is SVGAGI in the germline V gene (reference sequence). The CDR3 sequence is CASSSYSTGGKNIQYF. Written as DNA, the CDR3 is TGTGCCAGCAGTTCTTACAGTACCGGGGGCAAAAACATTCAGTACTTC.

The chain has TRBV20-1 and TRBJ2-3; the D is unclear. The ends were cut back, 6 bases at V and 1 base at J, with 11 bases in the middle. Germline values: CDR1 DFQATT, CDR2 SNEGSKA (reference sequence). The CDR3 is 13 residues long. CDR3 nucleotide sequence: TGCAGTGCCACACAGCCCGGCACAGATACGCAGTATTTT. It is translated as CSATQPGTDTQYF.

This clonotype has only a few counts. The gene calls are TRBV29-1 and TRBJ2-1; 7 bases are shared with TRBD1. V lost 4 bases and J lost 15; bases outside the gene matches: 9. This CDR3 has 11 amino acids. CDR1 is SQVTM, CDR2 ANQGSEA, per germline. The CDR3 loop is CSVVVTGTGFF. The CDR3 DNA reads as TGCAGCGTTGTGGTGACAGGGACGGGGTTCTTC.

This clonotype was detected a few times. The rearrangement links TRBV5-1 to TRBJ2-5; unclear D gene. Trimming took 3 bases from V and 2 from J, leaving 17 bases between them. Germline CDR1 and CDR2: SGHRS and YFSETQ. The CDR3 extends over 16 amino acids. CDR3 region: CASSSTQSLGQETQYF. The CDR3, as DNA: TGCGCCAGCAGCTCCACGCAGTCCCTTGGGCAAGAGACCCAGTACTTC.

V and J are TRBV5-1 and TRBJ2-7; D not certain. Germline V gene data show CDR1 as SGHRS and CDR2 as YFSETQ. This CDR3 spans 14 amino acids. Deletions cut 0 bases from V and 3 bases from J, with 10 bases between. This CDR3 reads CASSLEGELYEQYF. The DNA for the CDR3 is TGCGCCAGCAGCTTGGAGGGCGAACTCTACGAGCAGTACTTC.

J is TRBJ2-1 and V is TRBV20-1, with D perhaps matching TRBD1 or TRBD2 (5 bases each). This CDR3 contains 16 residues. The V gene lost 7 bases and the J gene lost 0 bases, with 19 bases spanning the gap. Germline-derived CDR1 and CDR2 are DFQATT and SNEGSKA (reference sequence). The CDR3 region is CSVDRGASGSYNEQFF. CDR3 DNA: TGCAGTGTCGATAGGGGAGCAAGCGGCTCCTACAATGAGCAGTTCTTC.

The V call is TRBV20-1, the J call TRBJ2-5; 12 bases are shared with TRBD2. TRBJ2-7 matches the DNA end more closely, so the J call is doubtful. This CDR3 comprises 15 residues. Per the germline V gene, CDR1 is DFQATT and CDR2 is SNEGSKA (reference sequence). The CDR3, as DNA: TGCAGTGCTCCTCTAGCGGGAGGGCGCAAAGGCGAGCAGTACTTC. Protein product: CSAPLAGGRKGEQYF.

The rearrangement uses TRBV10-3 and TRBJ1-5, with TRBD1 matching 9 bases. After removal of 6 bases from V and 4 bases from J, the junction contained 7 bases not matched to a gene. This CDR3 has 15 amino acids. Germline V CDR1 and CDR2: ENHRY, SYGVKD. The CDR3 nucleotides are TGTGCCATCAGAGGGGGACAGGGTGAAAATCAGCCCCAGCATTTT. Its protein product is CAIRGGQGENQPQHF.

The gene calls are TRBV12-3 or TRBV12-4 and TRBJ2-1; TRBD2 matches 7 bases. The CDR3 runs 15 residues. V shed 6 bases and J 3 bases; nucleotides not matched to a gene: 8. The CDR3 here is CASRDLAAGYNEQFF. In nucleotides, the CDR3 is TGTGCCAGCAGGGATCTAGCGGCAGGCTACAATGAGCAGTTCTTC.

This chain connects TRBV5-1 to TRBJ2-3; D unresolved. Germline V gene lookup returns CDR1 SGHRS and CDR2 YFSETQ. Trimming removed 2 bases from V and 5 bases from J, with 12 bases in between. The CDR3 loop spans 14 amino acids. This chain's CDR3 is CASSLPDEEDTQYF. CDR3 sequence (DNA): TGCGCCAGCAGCTTACCAGACGAGGAAGATACGCAGTATTTT.

A word on this clonotype: A read error may produce the germline difference seen at one junction end. The chain uses TRBV10-3 and TRBJ2-3; tentative D call: TRBD1 (5 bases). The CDR3 has 14 residues. The germline gives CDR1 ENHRY, CDR2 SYGVKD. Written as DNA, the CDR3 is TGTGCCATCACGGAAGGAGCTGAGACAGATACGCGGTATTTT. Its translation: CAITEGAETDTRYF.